What follows describes a single TCR beta chain. Its antigen is not identified. The data were produced by immunoSEQ multiplex PCR, yet TCRdb's version contains in-frame clones alone and is incomplete. The sample lists 120,000 or so clones; around 90% were seen once. With 3 bases clipped from V and 2 bases from J, the junction kept 8 bases outside the gene matches. The CDR3 is 16 residues long. Germline loops: CDR1 SGHRS, CDR2 YFSETQ. The entry originates in a study of cytomegalovirus exposure and HLA in healthy donors. Overall study findings and caveats: Rarity marked most TCR sequences, yet some public TCRs occurred in many donors. First-cohort TCR clusters were later found to tend to co-occur in the approximately 120 validation repertoires.

This receptor was identified in a young woman in good health and CMV-seronegative. This chain links TRBV5-1 with TRBJ2-3, with 8 bases lining up with TRBD2. Input material: PBMCs. In nucleotides, the CDR3 is TGCGCCAGCAGCTCGACTGAGCGGGGGATCACAGATACGCAGTATTTT. Translation gives CASSSTERGITDTQYF.